Listed below are T cell receptor beta chains from one sample, sequenced in a study of shared clonotypes between healthy human individuals. Profiling relied on immunoSEQ multiplex PCR, and the TCRdb table lists in-frame clones only, not all of them. The sample has about 1 million clones; about 70% are singletons. The sequenced sample was memory CD4+ T cells sorted from blood. The source is a man younger than 35 in good health. Both conserved end residues are part of each CDR3. A D gene is named only where the DNA matches it firmly. The size entry is marked missing in some rows and otherwise reads once, few, many or a size class.

d_call j_call v_call clone_size cdr3_aa cdr3_nt
- TRBJ2-5 TRBV7-6 - CASSLWSSGPQETQYF TGTGCCAGCAGCTTATGGAGTAGCGGACCACAAGAGACCCAGTACTTC
TRBD2 TRBJ2-5 TRBV2 - CASRSGLAGGETQYF TGTGCCAGCAGATCGGGACTAGCGGGGGGGGAGACCCAGTACTTC
TRBD2 TRBJ2-1 TRBV5-4 - CASSPSGYSGRNEQFF TGTGCCAGCAGCCCGTCCGGTTATAGCGGGAGGAATGAGCAGTTCTTC
TRBD2 TRBJ2-3 TRBV19 - CASSIGRTSGSPDTQYF TGTGCCAGTAGTATAGGAAGGACTAGCGGGAGCCCCGATACGCAGTATTTT
- TRBJ1-2 TRBV30 - CAWRPDNYGYTF TGTGCCTGGAGGCCCGATAACTATGGCTACACCTTC
- TRBJ1-3 TRBV28 - CASSPPQANTIYF TGTGCCAGCAGTCCCCCCCAGGCAAACACCATATATTTT
TRBD1 TRBJ2-7 TRBV4-3 - CASSQETGTLYEQYF TGCGCCAGCAGCCAAGAGACAGGGACCCTCTACGAGCAGTACTTC
TRBD1 TRBJ1-2 TRBV15 - CATSREQGGYGYTF TGTGCCACCAGCAGGGAACAGGGGGGCTATGGCTACACCTTC
- TRBJ2-7 TRBV5-1 once CASSLVGFGGYEQYF TGCGCCAGCAGCTTGGTTGGTTTTGGGGGCTACGAGCAGTACTTC
TRBD2 TRBJ2-5 TRBV29-1 - CSVRRGGPETQYF TGCAGCGTTCGGCGGGGGGGCCCGGAGACCCAGTACTTC
- TRBJ1-2 TRBV5-8 - CASRNPGASDGYTF TGTGCCAGCAGAAATCCAGGGGCCTCGGATGGCTACACCTTC
- TRBJ1-2 TRBV4-1 - CASSHAGHATNYGYTF TGCGCCAGCAGCCACGCGGGACACGCAACTAACTATGGCTACACCTTC
- TRBJ1-4 TRBV6-5 - CASSRDKQFEKLFF TGTGCCAGCAGTCGGGACAAGCAATTCGAAAAACTGTTTTTT
TRBD1 TRBJ1-5 TRBV6-6 - CASSRQGLQPQHF TGTGCCAGCAGTCGACAGGGACTTCAGCCCCAGCATTTT
- TRBJ2-7 TRBV21-1 few CASSSGQGHEQYF TGTGCCAGCAGCAGTGGACAGGGCCACGAGCAGTACTTC
TRBD1 TRBJ1-6 TRBV19 - CASKQGAEINSPLHF TGTGCCAGCAAACAGGGGGCTGAAATCAATTCACCCCTCCACTTT
- TRBJ2-3 TRBV6-1 once CASSEGGSTDTQYF TGTGCCAGCAGTGAAGGGGGGAGCACAGATACGCAGTATTTT
TRBD2 TRBJ2-5 TRBV5-1 few CASSLSGSGYETQYF TGCGCCAGCAGCTTGAGCGGGAGTGGGTATGAGACCCAGTACTTC
- TRBJ2-2 TRBV10-1 once CASRMGASTGELFF TGCGCCAGCCGGATGGGAGCGAGCACCGGGGAGCTGTTTTTT
- TRBJ1-2 TRBV4-1 - CASSQHFPGNTYGYTF TGCGCCAGCAGCCAACATTTTCCCGGGAACACTTATGGCTACACCTTC
- TRBJ1-2 TRBV9 - CASSVQGSGNYGYTF TGTGCCAGCAGCGTGCAGGGGAGCGGTAACTATGGCTACACCTTC
- TRBJ2-5 TRBV20-1 - CSAVQETQYF TGCAGTGCGGTACAAGAGACCCAGTACTTC
TRBD1 TRBJ2-5 TRBV4-2 few CASSPLRGLEEETQYF TGTGCCAGCAGCCCGTTAAGGGGGCTGGAGGAAGAGACCCAGTACTTC
- TRBJ2-5 TRBV5-1 - CASSLGFRQGQETQYF TGCGCCAGCAGCTTGGGTTTTCGGCAGGGGCAAGAGACCCAGTACTTC
- TRBJ2-7 TRBV5-6 once CASSLYVASSYEQYF TGTGCCAGCAGCTTATATGTGGCGAGCTCCTACGAGCAGTACTTC
TRBD1 TRBJ2-2 TRBV5-1 few CASSLDRGNTGELFF TGCGCCAGCAGCTTGGACAGGGGAAACACCGGGGAGCTGTTTTTT
- TRBJ2-7 TRBV6-6 - CASRDNPYEQYF TGTGCCAGCAGGGACAACCCCTACGAGCAGTACTTC
TRBD1 TRBJ2-7 TRBV29-1 - CSVLRDRNSYEQYF TGCAGCGTCCTCCGGGACAGGAATTCCTACGAGCAGTACTTC
TRBD2 TRBJ2-3 TRBV10-2 once CASSEASGRADTQYF TGCGCCAGCAGTGAGGCTAGCGGGAGGGCCGATACGCAGTATTTT
TRBD2 TRBJ2-3 TRBV9 - CASSPHLAGEDTQYF TGTGCCAGCAGCCCTCATTTAGCGGGAGAGGATACGCAGTATTTT
TRBD1 TRBJ2-5 TRBV14 - CASSRTGGWLETQYF TGTGCCAGCAGCCGTACAGGGGGATGGTTAGAGACCCAGTACTTC
- TRBJ2-5 TRBV30 - CAWSLRAYETQYF TGTGCCTGGAGTCTAAGGGCGTATGAGACCCAGTACTTC
TRBD1 TRBJ1-6 TRBV10-3 - CAISVQGDYNSPLHF TGTGCCATCAGTGTACAGGGGGACTATAATTCACCCCTCCACTTT
- TRBJ1-1 TRBV6-6 - CASSYSGPEAFF TGTGCCAGCAGTTACTCAGGGCCTGAAGCTTTCTTT
- TRBJ2-7 TRBV4-3 once CASSQVQGPREQYF TGCGCCAGCAGCCAAGTGCAGGGACCCAGAGAGCAGTACTTC
- TRBJ1-1 TRBV5-1 - CASSFVPNTEAFF TGCGCCAGCAGCTTCGTGCCTAACACTGAAGCTTTCTTT
- TRBJ2-1 TRBV7-2 - CASSFSGFDNEQFF TGTGCCAGCAGCTTCTCAGGGTTCGACAATGAGCAGTTCTTC
- TRBJ1-3 TRBV18 - CASSPPLGSGTSGNTIYF TGTGCCAGCTCACCACCGTTAGGTTCCGGGACCTCTGGAAACACCATATATTTT
TRBD1 TRBJ2-3 TRBV29-1 - CSVGSPGGVDTQYF TGCAGCGTTGGGAGCCCAGGGGGCGTTGATACGCAGTATTTT
- TRBJ2-7 TRBV2 - CASSDGLLPYEQYF TGTGCCAGCAGTGACGGACTACTCCCCTACGAGCAGTACTTC
- TRBJ2-7 TRBV21-1 - CAGERERERYEQYF TGTGCCGGGGAGAGGGAGCGGGAGAGGTACGAGCAGTACTTC